This T cell receptor beta chain appears in the sequencing data of a study of blood T cell repertoires in COVID-19. About the research overall: Samples taken during acute and convalescent COVID-19 were collected in the United States, Italy and Spain.

Using immunoSEQ multiplex PCR, the repertoire was profiled, and TCRdb retains in-frame clones only, with some absent. The sample has over 400,000 clones, over 75% seen once; the top ten hold approximately 3.4%. Unmatched junction bases numbered 10, after V lost 1 base and J lost 8 bases. The CDR3 runs to 17 residues. Germline CDR1 reads SGHTA; CDR2 reads FQGTGA. A single count supports this clone. The chain joins TRBV7-3 to TRBJ2-2; 10 bases align to TRBD2. The TCR comes from a human donor in a cohort sampled during active COVID-19. The sequencing input was peripheral blood. CDR3: CASSLNPTSGFRGELFF. The CDR3 DNA sequence: TGTGCCAGCAGCTTAAATCCGACTAGCGGGTTTCGGGGGGAGCTGTTTTTT.